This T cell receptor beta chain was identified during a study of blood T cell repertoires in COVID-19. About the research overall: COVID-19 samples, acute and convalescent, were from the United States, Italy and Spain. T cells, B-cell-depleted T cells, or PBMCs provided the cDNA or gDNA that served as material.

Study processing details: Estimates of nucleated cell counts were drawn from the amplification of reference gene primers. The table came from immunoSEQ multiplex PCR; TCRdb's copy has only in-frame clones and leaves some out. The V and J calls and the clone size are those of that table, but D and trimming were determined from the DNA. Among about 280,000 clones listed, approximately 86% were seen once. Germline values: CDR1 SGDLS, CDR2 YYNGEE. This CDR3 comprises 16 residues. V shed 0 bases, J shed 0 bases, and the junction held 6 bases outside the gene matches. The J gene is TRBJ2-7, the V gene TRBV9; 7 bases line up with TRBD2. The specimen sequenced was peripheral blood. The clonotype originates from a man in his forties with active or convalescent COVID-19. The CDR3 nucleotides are TGTGCCAGCAGCGTAGAGGGAGGGCCAAGCTCCTACGAGCAGTACTTC. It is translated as CASSVEGGPSSYEQYF.